These 23 T cell receptor beta chains were all obtained from the same sample, sequenced in a study of identical twins (dated by TCRdb to the mid-2010s). Receptor amplification or capture employed 5' RACE. The run used an Illumina HiSeq 2000. Through fastp at Q25 and MiXCR, TCRdb rebuilt clones from the public reads, retaining in-frame beta chains. Every distinct CDR3 protein forms one entry, paired with its most common genes and DNA. This sample gives about 240,000 distinct CDR3 sequences in total; roughly a tenth of them show up just once. The ten largest make up 10% of the sample. The sequencing sample was made of memory T cells sorted from blood. The cell subset or site label, read with the paper, signifies: CD45RO+ enriched T cells. These receptors all come from a man aged 50-60 years in good health.

Only a few counts were recorded for this clonotype. The chain carries TRBV30 and TRBJ2-5, with 10 bases lining up with TRBD1. Germline assignment: CDR1 GTSNPN and CDR2 SVGIG (reference sequence). The CDR3 extends over 13 amino acids. V shed 5 bases, J shed 4 bases, and the junction held 4 bases outside the gene matches. The CDR3 DNA reads as TGTGCCTGGGAAGGACAGGGGGGAGAGACCCAGTACTTC. Translating it yields CAWEGQGGETQYF. The variable domain in full, completed from reference TRBV30 and TRBJ2-5, reads SQTIHQWPATLVQPVGSPLSLECTVEGTSNPNLYWYRQAAGRGLQLLFYSVGIGQISSEVPQNLSASRPQDRQFILSSKKLLLSDSGFYLCAWEGQGGETQYFGPGTRLLVL.

The chain joins TRBV28 to TRBJ1-2, with TRBD1 identical over 7 bases. Germline V CDR1 and CDR2: MDHEN, SYDVKM. This CDR3 comprises 14 residues. V was clipped by 9 bases and J by 3 bases; unmatched bases: 10. CDR3 DNA: TGTGCCAGTTACAGAGCAGGGGGGGACTATGGCTACACCTTC. Translated, it gives CASYRAGGDYGYTF.

The chain uses TRBV24-1 and TRBJ2-3; either TRBD1 or TRBD2 may supply D (6 bases each). Trimming cost V 11 bases and J 5 bases, with 16 bases left between them. CDR3 length: 13 amino acids. CDR1 KGHDR and CDR2 SFDVKD come from the germline V gene. The CDR3 spells CANLEGEEDTQYF. In DNA form, the CDR3 reads TGTGCCAACCTCGAGGGGGAGGAAGATACGCAGTATTTT.

There are a few counts of this clonotype. The chain is built from TRBV12-3 or TRBV12-4 and TRBJ2-1; 14 bases match TRBD2. This CDR3 is built from 18 residues. Unmatched junction bases numbered 8, after V lost 7 bases and J lost 0 bases. The CDR3 coding sequence is TGTGCCAGCACGAGACTAGCGGGAGGGTCTTACTCCTACAATGAGCAGTTCTTC. Its protein is CASTRLAGGSYSYNEQFF.

This clonotype has ten or more counts. For the CDR3, the DNA is TGTGCCAGCAAGCTCGAGGGGGTAGCGGGAGCCGAGCAGTTCTTC. Encoded protein: CASKLEGVAGAEQFF. The chain combines TRBV12-3 or TRBV12-4 with TRBJ2-1; 9 bases map to TRBD2. V was pared by 7 bases and J by 10 bases, with 14 bases of the junction left unmatched. The CDR3 runs 15 residues.

CDR3 sequence: CSARAGDGYGYTF. Here the CDR3 DNA reads TGCAGTGCTAGAGCCGGGGATGGCTATGGCTACACCTTC. V is TRBV20-1 and J is TRBJ1-2, with unresolved D. V lost 1 base and J 4 bases, leaving 10 bases between the germline ends. This CDR3 is 13 amino acids long. Germline CDR1 is DFQATT and CDR2 is SNEGSKA (reference sequence).

Note on this clonotype: It may be a read error: a sequence one base away is much more abundant. The chain recombines TRBV4-2 with TRBJ1-1; the D gene is possibly TRBD1 (5 bases). This CDR3 has 15 amino acids. Germline-derived CDR1 and CDR2 are LGHNA and YNFKEQ. With 4 bases removed from V and 1 base from J, the gap between germline ends came to 13 bases. DNA of the CDR3: TGTGCCAGCAGCCGGGGGGGGTCAGGGAACACTGAAGCTTTCTTT. Its translation is CASSRGGSGNTEAFF.

This rearrangement joins TRBV12-3 or TRBV12-4 to TRBJ2-3, with D perhaps TRBD1 (6 bases). The CDR3 sequence is 14 residues long. V was clipped by 3 bases and J by 6 bases, with 13 bases between them. The CDR3 DNA sequence: TGTGCCAGCAGTTTTAAAGGGGGAAGGGATACGCAGTATTTT. Translated: CASSFKGGRDTQYF.

This clonotype was detected a few times. The chain is built from TRBV28 and TRBJ2-7; 9 nucleotides line up with TRBD1. From germline, CDR1 is MDHEN and CDR2 SYDVKM. The V gene end was trimmed by 6 bases and the J gene end by 3 bases; junction bases not matched to a gene: 6. The CDR3 consists of 14 residues. The chain's CDR3 is CASRGTGRGYEQYF. The CDR3 region has the DNA TGTGCCAGCAGGGGGACAGGGAGAGGCTACGAGCAGTACTTC.

This clonotype came up many times. The rearrangement links TRBV9 to TRBJ2-2; 8 bases are shared with TRBD2. J was trimmed by 3 bases and V by 4 bases; bases with no gene match: 2. Germline CDR1 and CDR2: SGDLS and YYNGEE. This CDR3 is 14 amino acids long. CDR3 DNA: TGTGCCAGCAGCTCGGGGGGGTACACCGGGGAGCTGTTTTTT. Translated: CASSSGGYTGELFF.

This clonotype was picked up many times. This chain links TRBV20-1 with TRBJ2-5, with 16 bases aligning to TRBD2. Germline V gene sequence: CDR1 DFQATT, CDR2 SNEGSKA (reference sequence). The CDR3 runs to 17 residues. Unmatched junction bases numbered 11, after V lost 3 bases and J lost 7 bases. The CDR3 here is CSARPGLAGGPRGTQYF. Here the CDR3 DNA reads TGCAGTGCTAGGCCGGGACTAGCGGGAGGGCCGAGAGGGACCCAGTACTTC.

This clonotype occurred many times. The chain's CDR3 is CASSYMGQGAETQYF. Written as DNA, the CDR3 is TGTGCCAGCAGTTACATGGGACAGGGGGCTGAGACCCAGTACTTC. The V and J genes are TRBV12-3 or TRBV12-4 and TRBJ2-5; TRBD1 agrees at 12 bases. The CDR3 sequence is 15 residues long. V shed 4 bases and J 5 bases; nucleotides not matched to a gene: 5.

The rearrangement joins TRBV9 to TRBJ1-2, with D unresolved. Trimming took off 3 bases at V and 2 bases at J, with 11 bases between the two ends. The CDR3 extends over 14 amino acids. Germline lookup yields CDR1 SGDLS and CDR2 YYNGEE. DNA of the CDR3: TGTGCCAGCAGCGCTGCAGGTTGGAACTATGGCTACACCTTC. Translated: CASSAAGWNYGYTF.

This clonotype appeared a few times. The chain has TRBV12-3 or TRBV12-4 and TRBJ1-5; 7 bases match TRBD1. CDR3 length: 15 amino acids. V lost 5 bases and J lost 0; bases outside the gene matches: 4. The CDR3 region is CASSMTGYSNQPQHF. The CDR3 DNA sequence: TGTGCCAGCAGTATGACAGGGTATAGCAATCAGCCCCAGCATTTT.

This clonotype was detected many times. The CDR3 sequence: CASSQAGTYNEQFF. The DNA of the CDR3 is TGCGCCAGCAGCCAGGCAGGTACCTACAATGAGCAGTTCTTC. This chain uses TRBV4-1 with TRBJ2-1, with D hard to call. CDR3 size: 14 residues. The germline V gene has CDR1 MGHRA and CDR2 YSYEKL. V lost 3 bases to trimming and J lost 2 bases, with 8 bases between them.

This clonotype has a handful of counts. The chain uses TRBV6-5 and TRBJ2-7; no clear D. The length of the CDR3 is 17 residues. Germline assignment: CDR1 MNHEY and CDR2 SVGAGI. Deletions cut 0 bases from V and 4 bases from J, with 19 bases between. The CDR3 DNA reads as TGTGCCAGCAGTTACTCGACTTTTGCGTCCCCAAGTTACGAGCAGTACTTC. Protein: CASSYSTFASPSYEQYF.

This clonotype appeared many times. CDR3 amino acids: CSATDSSPLHF. For the CDR3, the DNA is TGCAGTGCTACAGATAGTTCACCCCTCCACTTT. The chain recombines TRBV20-1 with TRBJ1-6; D remains unclear. Trimming left V 4 bases short and J 9 bases short, with 7 bases between. CDR1 and CDR2 from the germline V gene are DFQATT and SNEGSKA (reference sequence). This CDR3 is 11 amino acids long.

V is TRBV5-6 and J is TRBJ1-5; 9 bases match TRBD1. This CDR3 has 13 residues. The J segment lost 9 bases and the V segment lost 4 bases, leaving 5 bases of the junction unmatched. Germline assignment: CDR1 SGHDT and CDR2 YYEEEE. The CDR3 loop is CASSRDRATPQHF. DNA of the CDR3: TGTGCCAGCAGCAGGGACAGGGCTACGCCCCAGCATTTT.

The rearrangement uses TRBV7-2 and TRBJ2-2; D unresolved. Germline CDR1 reads SGHTA; CDR2 reads FQGNSA. CDR3 length equals 14 residues. V dropped 6 bases and J dropped 2 bases, with 10 bases sitting between them. The CDR3 spells CASRRTVNTGELFF. CDR3 bases: TGTGCCAGCAGACGAACAGTAAACACCGGGGAGCTGTTTTTT.

This clonotype was detected only a few times. The CDR3 region has the DNA TGTGCCATCAGGGGGAGGGGGCCGAGCTCCTACGAGCAGTACTTC. Residues: CAIRGRGPSSYEQYF. J is TRBJ2-7 and V is TRBV10-3; perhaps D is TRBD1 or TRBD2 (7 bases each). Germline-derived CDR1 and CDR2 are ENHRY and SYGVKD. V dropped 6 bases and J dropped 0 bases, with 15 bases sitting between them. This CDR3 spans 15 amino acids.

In its sample, this clonotype was seen a few times. The V and J genes are TRBV5-4 and TRBJ2-3; D is possibly TRBD2 (6 bases). Per germline, CDR1 SGHNT and CDR2 YYREEE (reference sequence). CDR3 length equals 14 residues. V lost 3 bases, J lost 2 bases, and 10 bases lay in between. For the CDR3, the DNA is TGTGCCAGCAGCTCCGGGACTGCCACAGATACGCAGTATTTT. It encodes CASSSGTATDTQYF.

This clonotype was counted many times. This sequence joins TRBV5-6 and TRBJ2-6; perhaps TRBD2 as D (6 bases). CDR1 SGHDT and CDR2 YYEEEE come from the germline V gene. Deletions cut 0 bases from V and 2 bases from J, with 9 bases between. The CDR3 spans 16 residues. The CDR3 protein is CASSLARETGANVLTF. As DNA, the CDR3 is TGTGCCAGCAGCTTGGCACGGGAGACTGGGGCCAACGTCCTGACTTTC.

A few counts support this clonotype. An end of the junction does not agree with germline; a read error may underlie this. This chain joins TRBV20-1 and TRBJ2-7; TRBD1 agrees at 9 bases. Germline V gives CDR1 DFQATT, CDR2 SNEGSKA (reference sequence). The CDR3 contains 14 residues. CDR3 region: CSARDRGKAYEQYF. The CDR3 coding sequence is TGCAGTGCAAGAGACAGGGGGAAGGCCTACGAGCAGTACTTC.